This T cell receptor beta chain was recovered during a study of blood T cell repertoires in COVID-19. Turning to the study itself: The United States, Italy and Spain supplied acute and convalescent COVID-19 samples.

This table comes from immunoSEQ multiplex PCR, and its TCRdb copy is limited to in-frame clones, with some not included. The sample has roughly 140,000 clones; approximately 85% are singletons. The receptor's source is a woman aged 55 to 70 with COVID-19, enrolled during active disease. The sequenced sample was peripheral blood.

As DNA, the CDR3 is TGTGCCAGCAGCCCCCCCGGGGGGGCTGCAGATACGCAGTATTTT. Protein sequence: CASSPPGGAADTQYF. The rearrangement uses TRBV7-3 and TRBJ2-3; 8 bases match TRBD2. There are 15 residues in the CDR3. The junction had 8 bases not matched to a gene; V was cut back by 5 bases and J by 4 bases. The germline V gene has CDR1 SGHTA and CDR2 FQGTGA.